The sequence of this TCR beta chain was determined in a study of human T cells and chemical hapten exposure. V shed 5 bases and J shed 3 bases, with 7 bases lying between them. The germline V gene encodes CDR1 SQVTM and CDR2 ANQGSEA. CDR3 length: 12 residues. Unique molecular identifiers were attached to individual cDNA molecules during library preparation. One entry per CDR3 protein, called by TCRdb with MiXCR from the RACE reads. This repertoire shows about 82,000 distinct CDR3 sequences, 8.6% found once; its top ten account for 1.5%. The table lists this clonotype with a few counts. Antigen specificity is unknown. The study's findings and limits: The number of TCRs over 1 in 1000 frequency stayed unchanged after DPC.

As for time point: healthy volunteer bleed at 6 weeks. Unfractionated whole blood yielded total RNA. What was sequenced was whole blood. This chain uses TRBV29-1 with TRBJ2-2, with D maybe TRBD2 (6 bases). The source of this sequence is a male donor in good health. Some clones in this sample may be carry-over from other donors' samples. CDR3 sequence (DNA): TGCAGCGTTCCGGGGGACACCGGGGAGCTGTTTTTT. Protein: CSVPGDTGELFF.